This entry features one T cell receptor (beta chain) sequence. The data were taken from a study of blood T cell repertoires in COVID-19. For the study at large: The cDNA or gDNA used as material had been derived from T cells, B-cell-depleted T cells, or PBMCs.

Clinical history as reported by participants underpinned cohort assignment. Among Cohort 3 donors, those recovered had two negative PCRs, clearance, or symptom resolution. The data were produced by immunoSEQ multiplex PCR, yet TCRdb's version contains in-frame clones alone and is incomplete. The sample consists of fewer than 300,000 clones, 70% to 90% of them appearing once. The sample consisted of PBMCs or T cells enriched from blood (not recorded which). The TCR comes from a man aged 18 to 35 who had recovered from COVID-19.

In DNA, the CDR3 is TGTGCCAGCAGCTCGGGTCTCCAATCCTTCAATTCACCCCTCCACTTT. Its protein product is CASSSGLQSFNSPLHF. The gene calls are TRBV11-3 and TRBJ1-6, with D unclear. V was cut by 4 bases and J by 7 bases, with 17 bases left in between. Looked up from germline, CDR1 is SGHNT and CDR2 is YENEEA. The CDR3 covers 16 residues.